The present TCR beta chain was sequenced within a study of T cell changes during pregnancy in multiple sclerosis. The repertoire was sequenced with immunoSEQ multiplex PCR; TCRdb's copy has only in-frame clones and lacks some. The table shows about 58,000 clones, with about 90% occurring only once. The origin of this receptor is a female donor in good health, enrolled as a control in a pregnancy study. This material consisted of CD4+ T cells from peripheral blood mononuclear cells, taken after pregnancy.

CDR3 DNA: TGTGCCAGCAGCATTCCAGGGGGCGCAGAGACCCAGTACTTC. This codes for CASSIPGGAETQYF. The chain is built from TRBV7-9 and TRBJ2-5; 8 bases agree with TRBD1. V lost 5 bases and J lost 4; bases outside the gene matches: 6. Germline lookup yields CDR1 SEHNR and CDR2 FQNEAQ (reference sequence). The CDR3 extends over 14 amino acids.